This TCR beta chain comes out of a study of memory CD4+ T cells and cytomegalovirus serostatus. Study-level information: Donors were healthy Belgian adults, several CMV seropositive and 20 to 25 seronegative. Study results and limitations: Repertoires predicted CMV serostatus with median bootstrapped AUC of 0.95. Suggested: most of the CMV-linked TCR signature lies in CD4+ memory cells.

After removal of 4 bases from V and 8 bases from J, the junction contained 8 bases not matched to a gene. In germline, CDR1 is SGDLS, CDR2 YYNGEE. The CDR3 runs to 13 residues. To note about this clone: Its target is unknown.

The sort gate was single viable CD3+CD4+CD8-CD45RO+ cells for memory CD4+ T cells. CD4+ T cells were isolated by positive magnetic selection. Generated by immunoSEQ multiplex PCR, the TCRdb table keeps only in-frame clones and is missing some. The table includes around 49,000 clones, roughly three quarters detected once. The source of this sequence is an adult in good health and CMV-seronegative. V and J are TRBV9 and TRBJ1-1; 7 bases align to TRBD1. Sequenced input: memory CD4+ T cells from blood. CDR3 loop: CASSPNKQGEAFF. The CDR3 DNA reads TGTGCCAGCAGCCCTAATAAACAGGGGGAAGCTTTCTTT.